This T cell receptor beta chain was sequenced during a study of Graves' ophthalmopathy and Graves' hyperthyroidism. Findings and limits, study-wide: Most expanded clonotypes from thyroid (those above 0.001 frequency) were also found in blood. With over 85% sensitivity and roughly 77% specificity, a 13-signature model separated ophthalmopathy from stable hyperthyroidism.

Researchers took RNA transcripts and amplified TCR beta CDR3 regions from them. HTBI-primed RT-PCR formed the first round, and a multiplex PCR formed the second. TCRdb re-called the multiplex PCR reads through MiXCR, storing one row per CDR3 protein. The sample holds around 400,000 distinct CDR3 sequences, 18% seen once. The diagnosis combined clinical symptoms, thyroxine, TRAb, thyroid ultrasound and orbital computed tomography scans. Isolation of PBMCs was performed using roughly 10 ml of fresh peripheral blood. There are many counts of this clonotype. Its antigen remains unidentified. The V end lost 0 bases, the J end lost 7 bases, and 13 bases lay between the germline ends. The CDR3 extends over 16 amino acids. In germline, CDR1 is MNHNS, CDR2 SASEGT.

Specimen: peripheral blood. The rearrangement links TRBV6-1 to TRBJ1-6; D remains ambiguous. The clonotype comes from a woman aged 18 to 35 with Graves' ophthalmopathy. The CDR3 spells CASSEAPAQENSPLHF. CDR3 DNA sequence: TGTGCCAGCAGTGAAGCGCCAGCCCAAGAAAATTCACCCCTCCACTTT.